This TCR beta chain was profiled in a study of blood T cell repertoires in COVID-19 (dated by TCRdb to between 2020 and 2021). About the investigation overall: The collaborator samples originated in the United States, Italy and Spain and spanned the acute and convalescent phases of COVID-19. The repertoires were made available in a free public database intended to serve as a resource for research on the immune response to SARS-CoV-2. HLA class I and class II types, where available, came from metadata supplied by the sample provider rather than from assay-based typing. Samples were obtained from the ongoing ImmuneRACE study (first 160 participants) and from over 1,000 subjects provided by 6 global collaborators. The prospective study material was composed of cDNA or gDNA derived from T cells, B-cell-depleted T cells, or PBMCs. Nearly every sample came with metadata listing a de-identified subject ID, COVID-19 status, age in years and sex. Subjects who had been exposed to COVID-19, were actively infected with it, or had recovered from it provided the deeply sampled blood TCRbeta repertoires that made up the dataset. What the work shows at the level of the full study, not this receptor alone: Clinical and demographic metadata were provided uncurated, with the amount varying by source and participant.

In regard to this clone: Its cognate antigen has yet to be identified. No qualities accompany the bases; no much larger clone lies one base away.

TCRbeta CDR3 regions were amplified from genomic DNA by means of the immunoSEQ Assay, a bias-controlled multiplex PCR. In the original analysis: Within the assay, amplification of reference gene primers was used to estimate how many nucleated cells each sample contained. To quantify the absolute abundance of each unique TCRbeta CDR3 rearrangement, sequence reads were collapsed and filtered. For each sample, productive Simpson clonality was calculated as the square root of Simpson's diversity index across productive rearrangements. Drawn from immuneACCESS, this table holds only the in-frame rearrangements with V and J called that TCRdb kept. Clones are partly lost; checked studies trace under half to an unresolved V gene and leave the rest unexplained. D and trimming were read from the DNA, whereas the V and J calls and clone size are those reported in that table. Recorded for this sample are some 230,000 clones; 86% of them occurred a single time. 2% to 2.5% of the sample belongs to the ten largest clones.

A second Seattle source provided samples from volunteer blood donors who had recovered from COVID-19. Collaborating institutions collected whole blood in K2EDTA tubes following their own protocols. For TCRbeta analysis, collaborators shipped samples in one of three forms: frozen whole blood, isolated PBMCs, or DNA extracted from either of those sample types. Reading the germline V gene (reference sequence) gives CDR1 PRHDT and CDR2 FYEKMQ. The CDR3 runs 18 residues from the cysteine to the phenylalanine. CDR3 DNA is the only sequence kept; it has 54 bases, read in frame from the first base. The germline V and J ends show losses of 5 bases and 0 bases respectively, and no gene match explains 12 bases of the junction.

Sequencing input: peripheral blood. The clonotype was recovered from a man younger than 45 who had recovered from COVID-19. The chain is encoded by TRBV13 joined to TRBJ2-3, and TRBD2 matches 9 of the central bases. The CDR3 corresponds to CASSPKNMRGGSTDTQYF. The nucleotide sequence is given as TGTGCCAGCAGCCCTAAAAATATGCGGGGGGGAAGCACAGATACGCAGTATTTT.